Listed here are 22 T cell receptor beta chains from one sample, sequenced in a study of cytotoxic CD8 clonotypes in ibrutinib-treated CLL. Method: immunoSEQ multiplex PCR; TCRdb's copy keeps in-frame clones and lacks some. The table has almost 250,000 clones, 70% seen once; the top ten hold less than 20%. Material: PBMCs, obtained after 24 months of ibrutinib treatment. The receptor set was obtained from a human donor with chronic lymphocytic leukemia.

This clone occurred a few times. The J gene is TRBJ2-3, the V gene TRBV13; D not resolved. The germline V and J ends were trimmed by 8 bases and 2 bases, with 8 bases remaining between them. Per the germline V gene, CDR1 is PRHDT and CDR2 is FYEKMQ (reference sequence). This CDR3 is built from 12 residues. The CDR3 reads CASRAVTDTQYF. CDR3 coding DNA: TGTGCCAGCCGGGCCGTCACAGATACGCAGTATTTT. The full variable domain, rest sourced from reference TRBV13 and TRBJ2-3, is AAGVIQSPRHLIKEKRETATLKCYPIPRHDTVYWYQQGPGQDPQFLISFYEKMQSDKGSIPDRFSAQQFSDYHSELNMSSLELGDSALYFCASRAVTDTQYFGPGTRLTVL.

This clone was seen only a few times. V usage is TRBV18 and J usage is TRBJ2-1; 8 bases line up with TRBD1. Trimming at V came to 5 bases and at J to 5 bases, leaving 8 bases not matched to a gene. Germline CDR1 KGHSH, CDR2 LQKENI. The CDR3 consists of 15 residues. The CDR3 protein is CASSERQGSNNEQFF. CDR3 in DNA: TGTGCCAGCTCAGAGAGACAGGGGTCGAACAATGAGCAGTTCTTC.

V gene TRBV6-6 combines with J gene TRBJ1-1; unclear D gene. V lost 4 bases and J 4 bases, leaving 10 bases between the germline ends. CDR3 length: 13 residues. Germline V lookup: CDR1 MNHNY, CDR2 SVGAGI (reference sequence). The CDR3 region is CASSFFMGTEAFF. CDR3 bases: TGTGCCAGCAGTTTTTTTATGGGCACTGAAGCTTTCTTT.

In this sample, this clone turned up a few times. J is TRBJ2-3 and V is TRBV14; tentative D call: TRBD2 (6 bases). From germline, CDR1 is SGHDN and CDR2 FVKESK. Trimming took off 8 bases at V and 6 bases at J, with 15 bases between the two ends. The CDR3 has 13 amino acids. The CDR3 DNA reads TGTGCCAGCGCGGGAACTAGCATGGATACGCAGTATTTT. This translates into CASAGTSMDTQYF.

This chain connects TRBV5-1 to TRBJ2-7, with TRBD1 as a possible D gene (6 bases). The CDR3 length is 14 residues. CDR1 and CDR2 from the germline V gene are SGHRS and YFSETQ. Trimming cost V 4 bases and J 3 bases, with 14 bases left between them. Written as DNA, the CDR3 is TGCGCCAGCAGCCTGGACAGTACCGGCTACGAGCAGTACTTC. Its protein product is CASSLDSTGYEQYF.

The genes are TRBV4-1 and TRBJ1-4; 9 nucleotides line up with TRBD1. V lost 3 bases, J lost 10 bases, and 12 bases stayed unmatched. This CDR3 spans 16 amino acids. Germline CDR1 MGHRA, CDR2 YSYEKL. The CDR3 sequence: CASSQGRTGADLKLFF. Here the CDR3 DNA reads TGCGCCAGCAGCCAGGGACGGACAGGGGCAGATTTAAAACTGTTTTTT.

The chain uses TRBV5-8 and TRBJ1-1; D perhaps matches TRBD1 (5 bases). V was shortened by 4 bases and J by 6 bases, with 16 bases between the two germline ends. The CDR3 spans 14 residues. Germline V gene data show CDR1 as SGHTS and CDR2 as YDEGEE. The CDR3 region is CASSPGGRMPEAFF. The DNA for the CDR3 is TGTGCCAGCAGCCCCGGGGGGAGAATGCCTGAAGCTTTCTTT.

The chain employs TRBV7-9 and TRBJ2-7; a possible D gene is TRBD2 (5 bases). Trimming shortened V by 3 bases and J by 2 bases, and 8 bases separated the two germline ends. The germline CDR1 and CDR2 sequences are SEHNR and FQNEAQ (reference sequence). The CDR3 length is 13 residues. The CDR3 nucleotides read TGTGCCAGCAGCTTTGGACTCCCCTACGAGCAGTACTTC. Protein: CASSFGLPYEQYF.

This chain links TRBV6-5 with TRBJ2-5; a possible D gene is TRBD2 (6 bases). The V and J ends lost 6 bases and 6 bases respectively, with 14 bases between them. The CDR3 extends over 13 amino acids. Germline V gene lookup returns CDR1 MNHEY and CDR2 SVGAGI. The DNA for the CDR3 is TGTGCCAGCAGCGGGAGCGGTAAGAAGACCCAGTACTTC. Protein product: CASSGSGKKTQYF.

CDR3 nucleotides: TGTGCCTGGAGTGTATCCGGGGGGACCTACGAGCAGTACTTC. Protein: CAWSVSGGTYEQYF. The chain couples TRBV30 to TRBJ2-7; 7 bases agree with TRBD2. The CDR3 is 14 amino acids. Germline loops: CDR1 GTSNPN, CDR2 SVGIG (reference sequence). With V trimmed by 0 bases and J by 2 bases, 4 bases remained unmatched.

This chain links TRBV28 with TRBJ2-7; 10 bases align to TRBD1. CDR3 length: 16 residues. V gave up 6 bases and J gave up 2 bases; unmatched junction bases: 10. The V gene's germline CDR1 is MDHEN and CDR2 SYDVKM. The CDR3 loop reads CASRHPDRGDPYEQYF. The CDR3 coding sequence is TGTGCCAGCAGACATCCGGACAGGGGGGACCCCTACGAGCAGTACTTC.

The chain is built from TRBV7-9 and TRBJ2-7; D is uncertain. The CDR3 length is 12 residues. The germline V gene encodes CDR1 SEHNR and CDR2 FQNEAQ (reference sequence). The ends were cut back, 0 bases at V and 5 bases at J, with 5 bases in the middle. The CDR3 DNA follows: TGTGCCAGCAGCTTAGCGTTTCACGAGCAGTACTTC. Translation gives CASSLAFHEQYF. The whole variable domain, filled in from reference TRBV7-9 and TRBJ2-7, reads DTGVSQNPRHKITKRGQNVTFRCDPISEHNRLYWYRQTLGQGPEFLTYFQNEAQLEKSRLLSDRFSAERPKGSFSTLEIQRTEQGDSAMYLCASSLAFHEQYFGPGTRLTVT.

The chain employs TRBV13 and TRBJ2-5; 7 positions match TRBD2. The V gene end was trimmed by 2 bases and the J gene end by 1 base; junction bases not matched to a gene: 7. This CDR3 has 16 amino acids. Germline-derived CDR1 and CDR2 are PRHDT and FYEKMQ (reference sequence). The CDR3 DNA follows: TGTGCCAGCAGCTTATTTCGTCTAGCGGTCCAAGAGACCCAGTACTTC. Translated: CASSLFRLAVQETQYF.

V gene TRBV5-6 combines with J gene TRBJ2-3; no firm D call. CDR1 and CDR2 (germline): SGHDT, YYEEEE. The V gene lost 1 base and the J gene lost 2 bases, with 5 bases spanning the gap. This CDR3 has 13 residues. The CDR3 here is CASSLLTTDTQYF. The CDR3 DNA is TGTGCCAGCAGCTTGCTCACCACAGATACGCAGTATTTT.

This chain links TRBV25-1 with TRBJ1-2; TRBD1 is a possible D gene (6 bases). Deletions cut 4 bases from V and 4 bases from J, with 19 bases between. This CDR3 region has 16 residues. Germline-derived CDR1 and CDR2 are MGHDK and SYGVNS. The CDR3 reads CASSVPGRRGAYGYTF. CDR3 nucleotides: TGTGCCAGCAGTGTGCCCGGTCGCAGGGGTGCCTATGGCTACACCTTC.

This sequence joins TRBV29-1 and TRBJ1-3; D remains unclear. In germline, CDR1 is SQVTM, CDR2 ANQGSEA. This CDR3 has 14 residues. Deletions cut 7 bases from V and 0 bases from J, with 13 bases between. In DNA, the CDR3 is TGCAGCGCGCGATCCCCTAGCTCTGGAAACACCATATATTTT. It translates to CSARSPSSGNTIYF.

This clone was detected once. This chain joins TRBV28 and TRBJ2-7; no firm D call. The ends were cut back, 1 base at V and 6 bases at J, with 7 bases in the middle. CDR1 and CDR2 from the germline V gene are MDHEN and SYDVKM. The CDR3 is 12 residues long. The CDR3 sequence is CASSLLVSEQYF. The CDR3 DNA reads as TGTGCCAGCAGTTTATTGGTATCCGAGCAGTACTTC.

The chain joins TRBV19 to TRBJ2-1, with 11 bases matching TRBD2. Trimming removed 7 bases from V and 6 bases from J; junction bases left unmatched: 11. Germline CDR1 and CDR2: LNHDA and SQIVND (reference sequence). The CDR3 consists of 16 residues. CDR3: CASIPTGGLAVNEQFF. For the CDR3, the DNA is TGTGCCAGTATTCCCACCGGGGGACTAGCGGTCAATGAGCAGTTCTTC.

About this clone itself: The junction departs from germline at one end; a sequencing error may be responsible. The rearrangement links TRBV15 to TRBJ2-7, with TRBD1 matching 7 bases. Germline values: CDR1 LNHNV, CDR2 YYDKDF (reference sequence). There are 15 residues in the CDR3. The CDR3 reads CATSRDRQGSHEQYF. The DNA of the CDR3 is TGTGCCACCAGCAGAGATCGACAGGGCTCCCACGAGCAGTACTTC. The variable domain in full, completed from reference TRBV15 and TRBJ2-7, reads DAMVIQNPRYQVTQFGKPVTLSCSQTLNHNVMYWYQQKSSQAPKLLFHYYDKDFNNEADTPDNFQSRRPNTSFCFLDIRSPGLGDTAMYLCATSRDRQGSHEQYFGPGTRLTVT.

The chain carries TRBV5-4 and TRBJ1-1, with D hard to call. In germline, CDR1 is SGHNT, CDR2 YYREEE (reference sequence). CDR3 length: 11 residues. V gave up 2 bases and J gave up 7 bases, with 6 bases separating them. The CDR3 region has the DNA TGTGCCAGCAGCTTAGGCCTTGAAGCTTTCTTT. It specifies CASSLGLEAFF.

This clone showed up just a few times. The same CDR3 arises from other DNA sequences in this sample as well. The chain couples TRBV30 to TRBJ1-2, with unresolved D. Germline CDR1 GTSNPN, CDR2 SVGIG (reference sequence). V lost 1 base, J lost 4 bases, and 4 bases lay in between. The CDR3 totals 11 residues. CDR3 amino acids: CAWSAGYGYTF. The CDR3 region has the DNA TGTGCCTGGAGTGCCGGCTATGGCTACACCTTC.

This clone was seen a few times. V is TRBV5-5 and J is TRBJ1-2; D ambiguous. Trimming removed 3 bases from V and 6 bases from J, with 12 bases in between. This CDR3 has 13 amino acids. Germline CDR1 reads SGHKS; CDR2 reads YYEKEE (reference sequence). The CDR3 region has the DNA TGTGCCAGCAGCTCTCACGCGGGAGATGGCTACACCTTC. Translation: CASSSHAGDGYTF.